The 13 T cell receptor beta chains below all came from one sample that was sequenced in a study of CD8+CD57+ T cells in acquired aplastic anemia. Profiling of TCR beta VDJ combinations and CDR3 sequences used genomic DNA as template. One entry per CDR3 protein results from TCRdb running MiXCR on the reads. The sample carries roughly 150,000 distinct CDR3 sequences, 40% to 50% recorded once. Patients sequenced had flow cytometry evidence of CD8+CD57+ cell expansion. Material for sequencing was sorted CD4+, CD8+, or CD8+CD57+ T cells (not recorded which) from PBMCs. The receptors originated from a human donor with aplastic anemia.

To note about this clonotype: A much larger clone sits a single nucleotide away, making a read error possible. CDR3 in amino acids: CAWSVTPYDQYF. The DNA of the CDR3 is TGTGCCTGGAGTGTAACCCCATACGATCAGTACTTC. The V gene is TRBV30, the J gene TRBJ2-7; no firm D call. The CDR3 consists of 12 residues. Germline loops: CDR1 GTSNPN, CDR2 SVGIG (reference sequence).

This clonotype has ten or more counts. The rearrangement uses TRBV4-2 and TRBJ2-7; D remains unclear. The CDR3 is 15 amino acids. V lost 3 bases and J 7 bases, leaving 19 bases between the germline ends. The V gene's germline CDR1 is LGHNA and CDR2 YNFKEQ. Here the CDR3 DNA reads TGTGCCAGCAGCCACGCCACGGATTCCCCCCCTGAGCAGTACTTC. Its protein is CASSHATDSPPEQYF.

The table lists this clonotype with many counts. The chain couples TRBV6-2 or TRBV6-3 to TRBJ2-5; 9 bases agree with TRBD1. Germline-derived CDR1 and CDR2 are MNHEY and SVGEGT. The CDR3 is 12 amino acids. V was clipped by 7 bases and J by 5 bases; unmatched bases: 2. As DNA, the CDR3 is TGTGCCAGCACGACAGGGGGTGAGACCCAGTACTTC. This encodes CASTTGGETQYF.

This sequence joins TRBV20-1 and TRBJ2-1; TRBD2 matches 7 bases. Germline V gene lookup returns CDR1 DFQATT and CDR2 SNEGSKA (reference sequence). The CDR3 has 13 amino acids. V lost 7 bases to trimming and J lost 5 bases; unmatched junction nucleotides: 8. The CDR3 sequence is CSVSPSGDNEQFF. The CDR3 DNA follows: TGCAGTGTCTCGCCTAGCGGTGACAATGAGCAGTTCTTC.

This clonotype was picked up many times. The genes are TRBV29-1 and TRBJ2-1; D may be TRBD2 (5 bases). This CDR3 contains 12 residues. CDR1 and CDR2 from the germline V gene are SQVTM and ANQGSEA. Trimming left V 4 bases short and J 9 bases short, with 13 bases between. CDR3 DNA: TGCAGCGTTGGAATTCTAGCCGGTGAGCAGTTCTTC. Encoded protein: CSVGILAGEQFF.

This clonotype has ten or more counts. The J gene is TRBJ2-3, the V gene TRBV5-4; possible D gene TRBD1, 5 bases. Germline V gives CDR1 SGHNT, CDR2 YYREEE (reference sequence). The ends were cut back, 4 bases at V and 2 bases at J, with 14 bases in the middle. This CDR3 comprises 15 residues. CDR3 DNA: TGTGCCAGCAGCAAGTCCGCAGGGCCCACAGATACGCAGTATTTT. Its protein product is CASSKSAGPTDTQYF.

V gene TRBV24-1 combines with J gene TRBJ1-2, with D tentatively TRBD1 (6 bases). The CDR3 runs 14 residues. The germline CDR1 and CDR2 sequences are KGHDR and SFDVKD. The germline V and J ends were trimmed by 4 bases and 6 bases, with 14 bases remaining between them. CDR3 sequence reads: CATSDPFDRHGYTF. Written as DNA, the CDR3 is TGTGCCACCAGTGACCCCTTCGACAGGCATGGCTACACCTTC.

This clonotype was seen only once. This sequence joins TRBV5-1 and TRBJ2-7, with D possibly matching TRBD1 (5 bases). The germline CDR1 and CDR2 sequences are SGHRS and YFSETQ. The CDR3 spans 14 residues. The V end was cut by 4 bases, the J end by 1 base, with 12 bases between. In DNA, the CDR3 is TGCGCCAGCAGCAAGTCAGGGCTTTCCTACGAGCAGTACTTC. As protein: CASSKSGLSYEQYF.

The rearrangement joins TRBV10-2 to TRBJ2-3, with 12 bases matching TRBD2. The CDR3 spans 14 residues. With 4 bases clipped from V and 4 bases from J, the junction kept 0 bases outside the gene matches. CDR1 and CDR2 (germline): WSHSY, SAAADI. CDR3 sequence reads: CASSGLAGADTQYF. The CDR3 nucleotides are TGCGCCAGCAGTGGACTAGCGGGGGCAGATACGCAGTATTTT.

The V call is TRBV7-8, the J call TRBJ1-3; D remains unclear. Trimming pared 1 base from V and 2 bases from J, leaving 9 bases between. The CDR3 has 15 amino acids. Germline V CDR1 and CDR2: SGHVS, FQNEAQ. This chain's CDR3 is CASSLGPIPGNTIYF. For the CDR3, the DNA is TGTGCCAGCAGCTTAGGCCCAATACCTGGAAACACCATATATTTT.

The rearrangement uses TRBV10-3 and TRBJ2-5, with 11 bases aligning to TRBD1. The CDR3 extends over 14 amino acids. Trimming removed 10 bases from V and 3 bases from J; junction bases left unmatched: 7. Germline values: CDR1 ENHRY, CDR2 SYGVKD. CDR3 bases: TGTGCCACCCTCGGGACAGGGGGGAAAGAGACCCAGTACTTC. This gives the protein CATLGTGGKETQYF.

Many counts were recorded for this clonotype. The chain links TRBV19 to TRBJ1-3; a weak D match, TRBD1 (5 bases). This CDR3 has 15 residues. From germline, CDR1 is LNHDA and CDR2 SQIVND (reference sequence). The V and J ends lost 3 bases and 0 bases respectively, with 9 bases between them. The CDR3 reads CASSMGHGSGNTIYF. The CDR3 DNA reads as TGTGCCAGTAGTATGGGGCACGGCTCTGGAAACACCATATATTTT.

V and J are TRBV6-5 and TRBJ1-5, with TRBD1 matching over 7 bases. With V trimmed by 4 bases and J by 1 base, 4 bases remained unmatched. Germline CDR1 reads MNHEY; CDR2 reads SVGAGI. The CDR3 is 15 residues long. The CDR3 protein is CASSWGQNSNQPQHF. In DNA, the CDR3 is TGTGCCAGCAGTTGGGGACAGAACAGCAATCAGCCCCAGCATTTT.